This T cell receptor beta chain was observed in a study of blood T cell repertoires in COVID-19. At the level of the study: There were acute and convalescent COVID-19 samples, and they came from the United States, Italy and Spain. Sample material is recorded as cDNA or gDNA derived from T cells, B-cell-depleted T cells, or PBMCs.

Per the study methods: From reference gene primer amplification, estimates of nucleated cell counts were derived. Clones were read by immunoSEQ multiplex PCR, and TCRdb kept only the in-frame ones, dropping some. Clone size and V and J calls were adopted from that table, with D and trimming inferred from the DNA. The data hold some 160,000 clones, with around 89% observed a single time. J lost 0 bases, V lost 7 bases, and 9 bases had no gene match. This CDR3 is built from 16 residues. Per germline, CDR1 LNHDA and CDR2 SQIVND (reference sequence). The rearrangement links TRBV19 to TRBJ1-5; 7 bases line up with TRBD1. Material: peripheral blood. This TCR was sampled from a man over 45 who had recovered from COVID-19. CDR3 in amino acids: CASKGQTFDSNQPQHF. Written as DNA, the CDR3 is TGTGCCAGTAAGGGACAGACCTTTGATAGCAATCAGCCCCAGCATTTT.